A single sample is the source of the 9 T cell receptor beta chains below, sequenced in a study of OX40 agonist ivuxolimab in advanced cancers. This table comes from immunoSEQ multiplex PCR, and its TCRdb copy is limited to in-frame clones, with some not included. The sample shows roughly 60,000 clones, 85% to 90% of them seen only once. Sequencing was performed on CD4+ or CD8+ T cells sorted from blood, taken in a trial of the OX40 agonist ivuxolimab. Source of these receptors: an adult with an advanced solid tumor such as melanoma, head and neck, liver or kidney cancer.

Notes on this clone: Its ends do not fully match the called genes, so a read error is possible. The J gene is TRBJ2-5, the V gene TRBV7-7; 8 positions agree with TRBD1. CDR1 and CDR2 (germline): SSHAT, FNYEAQ (reference sequence). This CDR3 is built from 13 residues. This CDR3 is CASSLDREETQYF. As DNA, the CDR3 is TGTGCTAGCAGTCTGGACAGGGAAGAGACCCAGTACTTC. The whole variable domain, remainder taken from reference TRBV7-7 and TRBJ2-5, is GAGVSQSPRYKVTKRGQDVTLRCDPISSHATLYWYQQALGQGPEFLTYFNYEAQPDKSGLPSDRFSAERPEGSISTLTIQRTEQRDSAMYRCASSLDREETQYFGPGTRLLVL.

The table lists this clone with a count of one. J is TRBJ2-1 and V is TRBV28; perhaps D is TRBD1 or TRBD2 (5 bases each). V was trimmed by 2 bases and J by 1 base, leaving 12 bases between them. The CDR3 length is 16 residues. Germline V lookup: CDR1 MDHEN, CDR2 SYDVKM. The CDR3 DNA reads as TGTGCCAGCAGTTTAAGAGAGGGACGGTCCTACAATGAGCAGTTCTTC. This sequence encodes CASSLREGRSYNEQFF.

The chain couples TRBV5-6 to TRBJ1-2; weak D call: TRBD1 (5 bases). The CDR3 has 15 amino acids. Per the germline V gene, CDR1 is SGHDT and CDR2 is YYEEEE. The V end was cut by 0 bases, the J end by 3 bases, with 12 bases between. The CDR3 nucleotides are TGTGCCAGCAGCTTGGGGTCCAGGGCTGACTATGGCTACACCTTC. Amino acids: CASSLGSRADYGYTF.

This chain connects TRBV5-1 to TRBJ1-1; D is unresolved. The CDR3 is 13 amino acids. CDR1 is SGHRS, CDR2 YFSETQ, per germline. V lost 6 bases, J lost 0 bases, and 9 bases lay in between. CDR3 DNA sequence: TGCGCCAGCACCTGGGGTTTGAACACTGAAGCTTTCTTT. Translated: CASTWGLNTEAFF.

This clone was seen just once. The rearrangement joins TRBV4-3 to TRBJ1-3, with 9 bases fitting TRBD1. J lost 7 bases, V lost 4 bases, and 8 bases had no gene match. The CDR3 covers 15 residues. CDR1 is LGHNA and CDR2 is YSLEER in the germline V gene. Here the CDR3 DNA reads TGCGCCAGCAGCCGAACAGCTGGACAGGGGAACACCATATATTTT. Translated, it gives CASSRTAGQGNTIYF.

The rearrangement uses TRBV5-1 and TRBJ1-1; 9 positions match TRBD1. The germline gives CDR1 SGHRS, CDR2 YFSETQ. V was pared by 3 bases and J by 1 base, with 7 bases of the junction left unmatched. This CDR3 region has 16 residues. For the CDR3, the DNA is TGCGCCAGCAGCTGGGGACAGGGACGAGGGAACACTGAAGCTTTCTTT. Its translation: CASSWGQGRGNTEAFF.

This chain uses TRBV27 with TRBJ2-2; D might be TRBD2 (5 bases). Trimming left V 6 bases short and J 1 base short, with 9 bases between. CDR1 MNHEY and CDR2 SMNVEV come from the germline V gene (reference sequence). CDR3 length: 14 amino acids. CDR3 coding DNA: TGTGCCAGCAGGGGCGGGTTGAACACCGGGGAGCTGTTTTTT. It codes for CASRGGLNTGELFF.

The rearrangement uses TRBV7-8 and TRBJ1-5, with D possibly being TRBD1 (5 bases). The CDR3 consists of 15 residues. Per germline, CDR1 SGHVS and CDR2 FQNEAQ. V lost 5 bases and J 3 bases, leaving 14 bases between the germline ends. CDR3 amino acids: CASSLSRGNNQPQHF. Written as DNA, the CDR3 is TGTGCCAGCAGCCTTTCTCGGGGGAACAATCAGCCCCAGCATTTT. The variable domain in full, with the rest retrieved from reference TRBV7-8 and TRBJ1-5, is GAGVSQSPRYKVAKRGQDVALRCDPISGHVSLFWYQQALGQGPEFLTYFQNEAQLDKSGLPSDRFFAERPEGSVSTLKIQRTQQEDSAVYLCASSLSRGNNQPQHFGDGTRLSIL.

The chain joins TRBV28 to TRBJ1-5; 7 bases match TRBD1. The germline V gene encodes CDR1 MDHEN and CDR2 SYDVKM. The CDR3 contains 14 residues. Germline trimming cut 3 bases from V and 7 bases from J; bases unmatched to any gene: 6. The CDR3 sequence: CASSLAGGWQPQHF. The CDR3 DNA follows: TGTGCCAGCAGTTTGGCAGGGGGTTGGCAGCCCCAGCATTTT.